The entry below describes one T cell receptor (beta chain). What it binds is unknown. The V gene end was trimmed by 0 bases and the J gene end by 4 bases; junction bases not matched to a gene: 4. Per germline, CDR1 SGDLS and CDR2 YYNGEE. This CDR3 contains 15 residues. The data are from a study of cytomegalovirus exposure and HLA in healthy donors. This PCR relied on a set of 60 Vbeta primers and 13 Jbeta primers. TCRdb's copy holds only in-frame clones and misses some; the assay was immunoSEQ multiplex PCR. The sample consists of approximately 170,000 clones, 65% to 85% of them appearing once. Whole-study findings and limits: Equally common other TCR beta chains were less clonally expanded than HLA-associated ones, a later analysis found.

The chain recombines TRBV9 with TRBJ2-5; 9 nucleotides line up with TRBD2. The TCR comes from a male donor in good health and CMV-seronegative. The sample was PBMCs. CDR3 bases: TGTGCCAGCAGCGTAGTCGGAGCGGGGGGAGAGACCCAGTACTTC. Amino acids: CASSVVGAGGETQYF.